These 5 T cell receptor beta chains were sequenced from one sample in a study of CD8 T cells in ankylosing spondylitis. One entry per CDR3 protein, called by TCRdb with MiXCR from the 5' RACE reads. This sample yields about 35,000 distinct CDR3 sequences, of which roughly 3.1% are seen a single time; around 2.8% belongs to the top ten. Sequenced material: blood, either unsorted or a sorted T cell fraction (not recorded which). These receptors were obtained from a male donor with ankylosing spondylitis or in good health (not recorded which).

At least ten counts were recorded for this clonotype. The J gene is TRBJ2-2, the V gene TRBV9, with no clear D. The CDR3 extends over 15 amino acids. The V end lost 3 bases, the J end lost 3 bases, and 12 bases lay between the germline ends. Germline lookup yields CDR1 SGDLS and CDR2 YYNGEE. CDR3 loop: CASSAVGSDTGELFF. CDR3 DNA sequence: TGTGCCAGCAGCGCGGTGGGATCCGACACCGGGGAGCTGTTTTTT.

There are many counts of this clonotype. This rearrangement joins TRBV9 to TRBJ2-1; D remains unclear. The CDR3 totals 13 residues. CDR1 is SGDLS and CDR2 is YYNGEE in the germline V gene. The V end was cut by 5 bases, the J end by 1 base, with 7 bases between. This CDR3 is CASSGVSYNEQFF. In DNA form, the CDR3 reads TGTGCCAGCAGTGGAGTTTCCTACAATGAGCAGTTCTTC.

This clonotype was observed many times. The chain couples TRBV9 to TRBJ2-3, with D unresolved. Germline loops: CDR1 SGDLS, CDR2 YYNGEE. The CDR3 spans 16 residues. V lost 0 bases, J lost 4 bases, and 15 bases lay in between. DNA of the CDR3: TGTGCCAGCAGCGTAGGAGGCGTCGGAGCCTCAGATACGCAGTATTTT. Its protein is CASSVGGVGASDTQYF.

This clonotype was detected ten times or more. The chain employs TRBV4-1 and TRBJ1-2, with D perhaps matching TRBD1 (6 bases). Germline V gives CDR1 MGHRA, CDR2 YSYEKL. This CDR3 is built from 14 residues. V lost 7 bases to trimming and J lost 5 bases, with 17 bases between them. This CDR3 is CASILNRVQYGYTF. Here the CDR3 DNA reads TGCGCCAGCATATTAAACAGGGTGCAATATGGCTACACCTTC.

This clonotype was seen ten or more times. The rearrangement uses TRBV9 and TRBJ2-2, with D unresolved. Germline CDR1 is SGDLS and CDR2 is YYNGEE. V gave up 0 bases and J gave up 0 bases, with 9 bases separating them. CDR3 length: 16 amino acids. For the CDR3, the DNA is TGTGCCAGCAGCGTAGTGGACGTGGCGAACACCGGGGAGCTGTTTTTT. This encodes CASSVVDVANTGELFF.